This T cell receptor (beta chain) was sequenced for a study of T-cell reconstitution after alpha-beta-depleted transplantation in children (dated by TCRdb to the mid-2010s). Looking at the study overall: Using TCR repertoire profiling, the study quantitatively followed how T-cell immune reconstitution unfolded in children after TCRalphabeta/CD19-depleted allogeneic hematopoietic cell transplantation. On the study overall, not on this receptor specifically: Hyperexpanded clone frequencies declined over subsequent months; after one year, T-cell counts and TCRbeta diversity were mostly attributed to newly produced T cells. The high TCRbeta diversity at day 60 in some patients was ascribed to recipient T cells and intrathymic progenitors that had survived conditioning. About two months after transplant, the apparently early recovery of alphabetaT-cell counts reportedly depended on just several hundred clones that had expanded rapidly and came from non-depleted graft cells.

The CDR3 contains 15 residues, cysteine and phenylalanine counted. Only the CDR3 DNA is retained, 45 bases long and in frame from the first base. According to the germline V gene, CDR1 reads SGHDN and CDR2 reads FVKESK. At the junction V is shortened by 3 bases and J by 4 bases, with 14 bases in between. This clonotype was observed at least ten times. No cognate antigen has been identified for it. It has no much larger one-base neighbor in the sample; base qualities were not kept. The receptor library was made with PCR. Sequencing relied on an Illumina HiSeq 2500. To normalize quantification of the TCRbeta repertoire, the TCR libraries were built with molecular barcoding that relied on unique molecular identifiers. TCRdb took the public reads, trimmed them with fastp at Q25, ran MiXCR for clone calling and kept in-frame beta chains. Duplicate CDR3 protein sequences are folded into a single record with the most common DNA and genes. Within this sample are 200,000 to 300,000 distinct CDR3 sequences, with roughly 8% of them counted one time only. Together, the top ten hold roughly 5.8% of the sample.

The treatment or condition label, as the study defines it: allogeneic hematopoietic cell transplantation with graft depleted of TCRalphabeta T cells and CD19 B cells. The children who served as transplant recipients had been given grafts of TCRalphabeta/CD19-depleted allogeneic hematopoietic cells. The material was PBMCs, mostly from graft donor cells, obtained 180 days after TCRalphabeta/CD19-depleted stem cell transplant. Here the chain combines TRBV14 and TRBJ2-3, with a tentative D gene TRBD1 over 5 matching bases. The receptor comes from a male patient younger than 18 who had a stem cell transplant for acute lymphoblastic leukemia, so the T cells may come from the graft donor. The CDR3 here reads CASSQNSGAPDTQYF. The sequence in DNA is TGTGCCAGCAGCCAGAACTCTGGGGCACCAGATACGCAGTATTTT.